Listed below are T cell receptor beta chains from one sample, sequenced in a study of OX40 agonist ivuxolimab in advanced cancers. Assay used: immunoSEQ multiplex PCR; TCRdb lists only in-frame clones, some missing. This table has a few thousand clones, about 73% appearing once. This sample comprised CD4+ or CD8+ T cells sorted from blood, obtained in a trial of the OX40 agonist ivuxolimab. The receptor source for this set is an adult with an advanced solid tumor such as melanoma, head and neck, liver or kidney cancer. Each CDR3 is given with its conserved first and last residue. D genes are given only for firm matches. The size entry is marked missing in some rows and otherwise reads once, few, many or a size class.

>TRBJ2-7|-|TRBD2|TRBV5-1
TGCGCCAGCAGCTTGGCCCTGCTAGCGGGGGGAAACGAGCAGTACTTC
CASSLALLAGGNEQYF
>TRBJ1-1|medium-sized|-|TRBV2
TGTGCCAGCAGTGTGGTTACGGACACTGAAGCTTTCTTT
CASSVVTDTEAFF
>TRBJ2-7|few|TRBD1|TRBV19
TGTGCCAGTAGTATAGGCGGGACAGGGGGCTACGAGCAGTACTTC
CASSIGGTGGYEQYF
>TRBJ2-5|-|TRBD2|TRBV4-2
TGTGCCAGCAGCCTAACTAGCGGGGCCATCCAAGAGACCCAGTACTTC
CASSLTSGAIQETQYF
>TRBJ2-7|-|TRBD1|TRBV5-3
TGTGCCAGAAGCGTCGGACAGGAGATGGGGTCCTACGAGCAGTACTTC
CARSVGQEMGSYEQYF
>TRBJ1-4|once|TRBD1|TRBV19
TGTGCCAGTAGTGAACAGGGGCTTAGTGAAAAACTGTTTTTT
CASSEQGLSEKLFF
>TRBJ2-3|once|TRBD2|TRBV5-1
TGCGCCAGCAGCCGGACTAGCGGGGACACAGATACGCAGTATTTT
CASSRTSGDTDTQYF
>TRBJ1-5|-|-|TRBV7-5
TGTGCCAGAGGCCGCGGGGGGGGCAATCAGCCCCAGCATTTT
CARGRGGGNQPQHF
>TRBJ2-1|-|-|TRBV6-1
TGTGCCAGCAGTGATGTCAGCAGGGGTCGCAATGAGCAGTTCTTC
CASSDVSRGRNEQFF
>TRBJ2-7|-|-|TRBV6-4
TGTGCCAGCACCGAAAAAGATAGCTCCTACGAGCAGTACTTC
CASTEKDSSYEQYF
>TRBJ2-5|few|-|TRBV6-1
TGTGCCAGCAGTGAAGACGGATACTATGGAGAGACCCAGTACTTC
CASSEDGYYGETQYF
>TRBJ2-2|-|TRBD2|TRBV4-1
TGCGCCAGCAGCCAAGTTCAACTAGCGGGGGGACGCACCGGGGAGCTGTTTTTT
CASSQVQLAGGRTGELFF
>TRBJ2-1|-|TRBD1|TRBV30
TGTGCCTGGAGTCAAACACAGGGGGCCGAGAATGGGCAGTTCTTC
CAWSQTQGAENGQFF
>TRBJ2-7|-|-|TRBV27
TGTGCCAGCAGTGGGGGGGGGCCCGTTGAGCAGTACTTC
CASSGGGPVEQYF
>TRBJ1-5|-|TRBD1|TRBV2
TGTGCCAGCAGTGACCTCAACAGGGGGAGCAATCAGCCCCAGCATTTT
CASSDLNRGSNQPQHF
>TRBJ2-7|once|TRBD1|TRBV7-9
TGCGCCAGCAGCCAGTCCGGGACAGGGGCCTACGAGCAGTACTTC
CASSQSGTGAYEQYF
>TRBJ2-3|few|-|TRBV30
TGTGCCTGGAGGTGGGGGCCTAGCACAGATACGCAGTATTTT
CAWRWGPSTDTQYF
>TRBJ2-1|-|-|TRBV2
TGTGCCAGCAGCCGGGACCGCTTGTCCAAGTTCTTC
CASSRDRLSKFF
>TRBJ2-1|once|TRBD2|TRBV2
TGTGCCAGCAGAGGGACTAGCGGGGGGGCTTACAATGAGCAGTTCTTC
CASRGTSGGAYNEQFF
>TRBJ1-6|-|-|TRBV7-9
TGTGCCAGCAGCTTAGCGTCCGTGCGACGAAAAAATTCACCCCTCCACTTT
CASSLASVRRKNSPLHF
>TRBJ2-2|-|TRBD2|TRBV7-9
TGTGCCAGCAGCTTACTTCCGGGTAGCGGGGAGGCCGGGGAGCTGTTTTTT
CASSLLPGSGEAGELFF
>TRBJ2-1|-|-|TRBV11-2
TGTGCCGGAAGGGGGGGTGGTGAGCAGTTCTTC
CAGRGGGEQFF